The following is a T cell receptor (beta chain) sequence with its context. Antigen: not known. The CDR3 has 14 residues. The V gene's germline CDR1 is MGHDK and CDR2 SYGVNS. Trimming at V came to 7 bases and at J to 8 bases, leaving 9 bases not matched to a gene. The data derive from a study of vaccination effects on CD4 cells after COVID-19. Antigen-specific CD4+ T cells were expanded (with viral peptide pools) by the ViraFEST assay ahead of sequencing. CD4+ T cell isolation took place after 10 days of culture. Of the BNT162b2 and mRNA-1273 vaccines, participants received two doses of one or the other. Measured with immunoSEQ multiplex PCR; TCRdb has only the in-frame clones, and not every one. The sample has around 81,000 clones; under 80% are singletons.

The sequenced sample was CD4+ T cells from PBMCs cultured with HCoV-OC43 spike peptides, obtained after COVID-19 vaccination. Subset noted: HCoV-OC43 spike overlapping peptide pool stimulation. The chain links TRBV25-1 to TRBJ1-4, with 8 bases fitting TRBD1. The receptor comes from a human donor who received a COVID-19 vaccine. The CDR3 nucleotides read TGTGCCAGCACCGTTGGTGGACAGGGCGAAAAACTGTTTTTT. Its translation is CASTVGGQGEKLFF.